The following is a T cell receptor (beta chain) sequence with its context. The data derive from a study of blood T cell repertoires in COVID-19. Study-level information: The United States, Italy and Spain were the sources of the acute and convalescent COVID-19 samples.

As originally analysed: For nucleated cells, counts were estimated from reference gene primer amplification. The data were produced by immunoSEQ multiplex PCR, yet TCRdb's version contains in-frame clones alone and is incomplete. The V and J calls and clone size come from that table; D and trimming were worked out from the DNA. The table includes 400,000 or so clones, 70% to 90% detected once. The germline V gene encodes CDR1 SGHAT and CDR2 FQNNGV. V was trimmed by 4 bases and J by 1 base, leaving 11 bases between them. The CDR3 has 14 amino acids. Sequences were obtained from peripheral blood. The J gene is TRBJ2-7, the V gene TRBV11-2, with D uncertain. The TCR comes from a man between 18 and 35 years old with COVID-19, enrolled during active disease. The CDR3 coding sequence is TGTGCCAGCAGCTCCCCGCGCGGTTCCTACGAGCAGTACTTC. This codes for CASSSPRGSYEQYF.